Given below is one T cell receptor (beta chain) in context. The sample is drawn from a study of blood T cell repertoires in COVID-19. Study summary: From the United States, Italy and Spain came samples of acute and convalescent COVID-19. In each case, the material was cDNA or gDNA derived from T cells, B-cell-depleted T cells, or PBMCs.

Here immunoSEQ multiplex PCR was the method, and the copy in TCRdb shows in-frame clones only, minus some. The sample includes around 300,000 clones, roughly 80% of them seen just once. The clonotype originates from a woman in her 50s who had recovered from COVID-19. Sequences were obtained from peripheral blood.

CDR3 bases: TGCGCCAGCAGCACGGGACAGGGGCCGGAGACCCAGTACTTC. This encodes CASSTGQGPETQYF. The rearrangement links TRBV5-1 to TRBJ2-5, with 10 bases fitting TRBD1. This CDR3 comprises 14 residues. Germline loops: CDR1 SGHRS, CDR2 YFSETQ. Trimming took 4 bases from V and 5 from J; bases not matched to a gene: 5.